This T cell receptor beta chain was recorded in a study of T cell responses to AZD1222 COVID-19 vaccine. Details on this clone: As yet, its antigen is unknown.

Assay: immunoSEQ multiplex PCR; the TCRdb copy retains only in-frame clones and omits some. The sample contains under 200,000 clones, around 88% of which appear only once. Findings and caveats of the study: Seropositive AZD1222 recipients at baseline numbered only five or six. Donors were mostly white British, more females; clonal diversity possibly underestimated. Nearly half of spike-specific TCRs reportedly target unmutated variant regions.

The length of the CDR3 is 12 residues. The V and J ends lost 0 bases and 3 bases respectively, with 3 bases between them. The germline gives CDR1 MNHNY, CDR2 SVGAGI (reference sequence). Sequencing used peripheral blood, obtained 28 days after the second AZD1222 dose. The source of this sequence is an adult who received the AZD1222 COVID-19 vaccine. The J gene is TRBJ2-7, the V gene TRBV6-6, with D unresolved. The CDR3 spells CASSYSNYEQYF. CDR3 nucleotide sequence: TGTGCCAGCAGTTACTCGAACTACGAGCAGTACTTC.